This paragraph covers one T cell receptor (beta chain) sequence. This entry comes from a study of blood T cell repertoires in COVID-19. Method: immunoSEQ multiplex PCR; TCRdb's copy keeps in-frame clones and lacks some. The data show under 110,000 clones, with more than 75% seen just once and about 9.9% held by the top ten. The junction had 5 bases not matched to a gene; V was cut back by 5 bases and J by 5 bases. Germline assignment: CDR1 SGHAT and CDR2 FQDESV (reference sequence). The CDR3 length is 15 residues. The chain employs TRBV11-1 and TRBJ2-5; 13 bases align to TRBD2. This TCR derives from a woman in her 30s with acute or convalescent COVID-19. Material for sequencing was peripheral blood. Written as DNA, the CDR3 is TGTGCCAGCAGCGTTGGGACTAGCGGGGTGGAGACCCAGTACTTC. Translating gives CASSVGTSGVETQYF.